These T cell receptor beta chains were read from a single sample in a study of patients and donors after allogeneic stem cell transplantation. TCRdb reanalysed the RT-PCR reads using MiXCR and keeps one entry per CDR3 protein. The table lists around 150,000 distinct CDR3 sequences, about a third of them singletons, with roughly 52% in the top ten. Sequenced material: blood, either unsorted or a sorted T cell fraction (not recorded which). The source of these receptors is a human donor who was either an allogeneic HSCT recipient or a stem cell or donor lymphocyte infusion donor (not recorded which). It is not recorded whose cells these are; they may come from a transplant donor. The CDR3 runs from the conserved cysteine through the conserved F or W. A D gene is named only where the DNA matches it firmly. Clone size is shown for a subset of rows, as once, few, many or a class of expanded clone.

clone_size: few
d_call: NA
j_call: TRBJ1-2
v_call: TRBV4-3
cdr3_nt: TGCGCCAGCAGCCAAGACTACGGACGGCGGACGGGTGGCTACACCTTC
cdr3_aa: CASSQDYGRRTGGYTF

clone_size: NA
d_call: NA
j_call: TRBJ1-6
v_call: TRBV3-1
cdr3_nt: TGTGCCAGCAGCCAAGAGTCAGGGGTTCGACCCCTCCACTTT
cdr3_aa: CASSQESGVRPLHF

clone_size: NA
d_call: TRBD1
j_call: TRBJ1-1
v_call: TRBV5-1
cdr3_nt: TGCGCCAGCAGCTTGAAAGGGGGCAACACTGAAGCTTTCTTT
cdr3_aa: CASSLKGGNTEAFF

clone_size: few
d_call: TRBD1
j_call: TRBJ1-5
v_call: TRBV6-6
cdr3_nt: TGTGCCAGCAGAAAAGAGGGGGCGGCTCAGCCCCAGCATTTT
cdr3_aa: CASRKEGAAQPQHF

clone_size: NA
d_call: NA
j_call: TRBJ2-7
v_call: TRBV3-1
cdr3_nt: TGTGCCAGCAGCCGTTACTCCTACGAGCAGTACTTC
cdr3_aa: CASSRYSYEQYF

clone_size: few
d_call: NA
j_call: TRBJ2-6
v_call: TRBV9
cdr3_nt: TGTGCCAGCAGCGTAGTTCCTGGGGCCAACGTCCTGACTTTC
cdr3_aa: CASSVVPGANVLTF

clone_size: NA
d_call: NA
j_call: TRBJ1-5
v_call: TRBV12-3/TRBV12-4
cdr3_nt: TGTGCCAGCAGTTTTACAGGGATCTATCAGCCCCAGCATTTT
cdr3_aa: CASSFTGIYQPQHF

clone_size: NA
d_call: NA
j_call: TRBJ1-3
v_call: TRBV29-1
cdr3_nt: TGCAGCGTTATCTCTTGGGAGGGAGAAAACACCATATATTTT
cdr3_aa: CSVISWEGENTIYF

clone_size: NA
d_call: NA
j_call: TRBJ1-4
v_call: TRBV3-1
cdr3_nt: TGTGCCAGCAGCCAAGGACAGGCTGCAACTAATGAAAAACTGTTTTTT
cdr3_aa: CASSQGQAATNEKLFF

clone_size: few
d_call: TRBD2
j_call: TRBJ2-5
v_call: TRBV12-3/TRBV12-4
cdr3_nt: TGTGCCAGCAGTGCGGTTGCGGGGGGTCAAGAGACCCAGTACTTC
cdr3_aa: CASSAVAGGQETQYF

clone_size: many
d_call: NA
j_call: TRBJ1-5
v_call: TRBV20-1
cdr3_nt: TGCAGTGCGACCTCGTGGGGGGAGCAGCCCCAGCATTTT
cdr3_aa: CSATSWGEQPQHF

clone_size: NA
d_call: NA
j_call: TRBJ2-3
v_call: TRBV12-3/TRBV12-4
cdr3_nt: TGTGCCAGCAGTTTACACGGCACAGATACGCAGTATTTT
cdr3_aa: CASSLHGTDTQYF

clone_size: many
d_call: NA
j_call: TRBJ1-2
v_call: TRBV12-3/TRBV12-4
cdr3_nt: TGTGCCAGCAGTTTGGGGGGGTCGCAGGTTAACTATGGCTACACCTTC
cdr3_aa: CASSLGGSQVNYGYTF

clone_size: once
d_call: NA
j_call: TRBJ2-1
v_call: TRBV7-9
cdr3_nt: TGTGCCAGCAGCTTAGCTAGGGACCGGCCACAACATGAGCAGTTCTTC
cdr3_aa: CASSLARDRPQHEQFF

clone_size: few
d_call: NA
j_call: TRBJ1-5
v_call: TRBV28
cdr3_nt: TGTGCCAGCGACCGACAGACTAATCAGCCCCAGCATTTT
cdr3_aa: CASDRQTNQPQHF

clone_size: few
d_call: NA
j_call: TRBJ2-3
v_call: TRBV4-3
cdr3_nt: TGCGCCAGCAGCCAAGATTTAAGCACAGATACGCAGTATTTT
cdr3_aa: CASSQDLSTDTQYF

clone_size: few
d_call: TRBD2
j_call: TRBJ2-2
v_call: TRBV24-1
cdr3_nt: TGTGCCACCAGTGATCTCCGGACTAGCGGGGACACCGGGGAGCTGTTTTTT
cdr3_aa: CATSDLRTSGDTGELFF

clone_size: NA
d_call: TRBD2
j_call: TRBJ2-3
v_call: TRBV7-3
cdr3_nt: TGTGCCAGCAGCTTAAGCGGGGGGGCCCCAGATACGCAGTATTTT
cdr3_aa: CASSLSGGAPDTQYF

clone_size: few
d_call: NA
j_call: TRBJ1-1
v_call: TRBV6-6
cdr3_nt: TGTGCCAGGCCTACTCAGGAAGCTTTCTTT
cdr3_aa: CARPTQEAFF

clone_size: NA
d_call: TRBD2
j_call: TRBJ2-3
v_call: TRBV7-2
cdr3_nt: TGTGCCAGCAGCTCCCGGACTAGCGGGGGGGTCACAGATACGCAGTATTTT
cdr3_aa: CASSSRTSGGVTDTQYF

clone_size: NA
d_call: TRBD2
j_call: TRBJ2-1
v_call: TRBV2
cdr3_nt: TGTGCCAGCAGGGACTCTAGCGGCTCCTACAATGAGCAGTTCTTC
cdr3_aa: CASRDSSGSYNEQFF

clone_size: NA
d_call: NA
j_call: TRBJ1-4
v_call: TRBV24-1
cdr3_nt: TGTGCCACCAGTGATACGGACTCCGGCGGTAATGAAAAACTGTTTTTT
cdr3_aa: CATSDTDSGGNEKLFF

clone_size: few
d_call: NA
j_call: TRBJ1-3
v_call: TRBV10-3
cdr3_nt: TGTGCCATCAGTGAGGTTCGGAGCTCTGGAAACACCATATATTTT
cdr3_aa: CAISEVRSSGNTIYF

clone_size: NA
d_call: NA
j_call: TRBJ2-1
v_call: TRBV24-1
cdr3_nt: TGTGCCACCAGTGATGACTATTACAATGAGCAGTTCTTC
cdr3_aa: CATSDDYYNEQFF

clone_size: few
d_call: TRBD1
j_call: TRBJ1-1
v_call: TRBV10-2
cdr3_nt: TGCGCCAGCAGTGACCCGGGGACAGGAAGCTTCACTGAAGCTTTCTTT
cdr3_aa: CASSDPGTGSFTEAFF

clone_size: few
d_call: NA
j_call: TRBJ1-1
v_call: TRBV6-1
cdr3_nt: TGTGCCAGCAGTATTCAACAAGGGGGCACTGAAGCTTTCTTT
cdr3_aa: CASSIQQGGTEAFF

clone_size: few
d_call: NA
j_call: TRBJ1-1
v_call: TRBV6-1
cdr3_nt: TGTGCCAGCACCCTCCCTCAGGGAATTGAAGCTTTCTTT
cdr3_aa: CASTLPQGIEAFF

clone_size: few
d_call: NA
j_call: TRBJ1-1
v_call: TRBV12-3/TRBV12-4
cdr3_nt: TGTGCCAGCAGTTCCGGACGGCTGAACACTGAAGCTTTCTTT
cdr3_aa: CASSSGRLNTEAFF

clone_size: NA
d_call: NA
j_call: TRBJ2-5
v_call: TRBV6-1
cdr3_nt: TGTGCCAGCAGTGACAGGGAGTTCCAAGAGACCCAGTACTTC
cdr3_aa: CASSDREFQETQYF

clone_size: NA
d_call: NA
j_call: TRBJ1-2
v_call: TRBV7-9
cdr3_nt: TGTGCCAGCAGCGCCTACTCCCGGGGCAAGGACTATGGCTACACCTTC
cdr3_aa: CASSAYSRGKDYGYTF

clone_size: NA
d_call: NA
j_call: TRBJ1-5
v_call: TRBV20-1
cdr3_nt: TGCAGTGCTACCGGAGGGAGAAGCAATCAGCCCCAGCATTTT
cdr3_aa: CSATGGRSNQPQHF

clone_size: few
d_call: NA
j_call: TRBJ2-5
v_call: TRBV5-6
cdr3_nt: TGTGCCAGCAGCCCGCCGGGGGAGACCCAGTACTTC
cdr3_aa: CASSPPGETQYF

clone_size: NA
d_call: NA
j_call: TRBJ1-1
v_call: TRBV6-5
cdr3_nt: TGTGCCAGCAGTTACTCGCCAGGGATCCTTAAGGAAGCTTTCTTT
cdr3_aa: CASSYSPGILKEAFF

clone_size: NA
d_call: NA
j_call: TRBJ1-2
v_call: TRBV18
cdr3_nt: TGTGCCAGCTCACCCGCGGGGGCGAGACGAGGCTACACCTTC
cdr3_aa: CASSPAGARRGYTF

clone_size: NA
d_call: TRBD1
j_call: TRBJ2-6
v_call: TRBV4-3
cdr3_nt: TGCGCCAGCAGCCAAGTCCCGGGACAGGGGGCAGCTGGGGCCAACGTCCTGACTTTC
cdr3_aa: CASSQVPGQGAAGANVLTF

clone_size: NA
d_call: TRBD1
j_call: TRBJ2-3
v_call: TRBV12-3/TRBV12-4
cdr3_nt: TGTGCCAGCAGTGCCCCGGGACAGGGTTACACAGATACGCAGTATTTT
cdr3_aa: CASSAPGQGYTDTQYF

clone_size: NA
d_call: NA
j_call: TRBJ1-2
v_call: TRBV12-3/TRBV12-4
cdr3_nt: TGTGCCAGCAGCACAACTCGGGGGGCCAACTATGGCTACACCTTC
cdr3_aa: CASSTTRGANYGYTF

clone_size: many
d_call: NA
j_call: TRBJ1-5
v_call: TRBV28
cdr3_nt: TGTGCCAGCAGTTCTCCCACAGGTCCAAATCAGCCCCAGCATTTT
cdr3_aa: CASSSPTGPNQPQHF

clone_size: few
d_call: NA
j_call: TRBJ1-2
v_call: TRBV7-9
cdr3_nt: TGTGCCAGCAGCCCTTCGGGAGGAGGAACTTATGGCTACACCTTC
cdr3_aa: CASSPSGGGTYGYTF

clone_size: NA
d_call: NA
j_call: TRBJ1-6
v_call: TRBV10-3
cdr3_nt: TGTGCCATCAGTGAGGGGGTTAGCTCCTATAATTCACCCCTCCACTTT
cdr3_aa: CAISEGVSSYNSPLHF

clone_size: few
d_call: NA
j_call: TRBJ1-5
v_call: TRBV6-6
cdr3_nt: TGTGCCAGCACCAACATCAGAGTTAGCAATCAGCCCCAGCATTTT
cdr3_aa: CASTNIRVSNQPQHF

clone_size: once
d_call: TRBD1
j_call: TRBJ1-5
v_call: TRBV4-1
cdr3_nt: TGCGCCAGCAGCCTACACGGGACAGGGGACCAGCCCCAGCATTTT
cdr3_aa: CASSLHGTGDQPQHF

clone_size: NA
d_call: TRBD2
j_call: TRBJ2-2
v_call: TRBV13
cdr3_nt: TGTGCCAGCAGCTCCCCAGCTGGAGCGGGGGCACCCACGAACACCGGGGAGCTGTTTTTT
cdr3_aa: CASSSPAGAGAPTNTGELFF

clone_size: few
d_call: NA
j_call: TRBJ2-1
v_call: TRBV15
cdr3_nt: TGTGCCACCAGCAGAGATGGGGGGACCTACAATGAGCAGTTCTTC
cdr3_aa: CATSRDGGTYNEQFF

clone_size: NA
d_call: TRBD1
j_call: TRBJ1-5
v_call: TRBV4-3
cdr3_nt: TGCGCCAGCAGCCCGAGGCTCCCGGGACAGGGGCATAGCAATCAGCCCCAGCATTTT
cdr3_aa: CASSPRLPGQGHSNQPQHF

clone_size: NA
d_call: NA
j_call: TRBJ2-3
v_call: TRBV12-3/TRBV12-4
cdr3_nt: TGTGCCAGCAGTGAACTAGCCCCTTCGAGCACAGATACGCAGTATTTT
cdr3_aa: CASSELAPSSTDTQYF

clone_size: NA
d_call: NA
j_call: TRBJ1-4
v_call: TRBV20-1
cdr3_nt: TGCGGTGCGCTGGCGGGGGAAAAACTGTTTTTT
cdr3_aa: CGALAGEKLFF

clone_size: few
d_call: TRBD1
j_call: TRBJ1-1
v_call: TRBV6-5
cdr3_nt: TGTGCCAGCAGTCGACAGGGGGGAAGGTTCCTCACTGAAGCTTTCTTT
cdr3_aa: CASSRQGGRFLTEAFF

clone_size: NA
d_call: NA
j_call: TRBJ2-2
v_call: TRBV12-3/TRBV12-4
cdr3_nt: TGTGCCAGCAAAGCCCCGGGGGCGGGGATCACCGGGGAGCTGTTTTTT
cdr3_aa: CASKAPGAGITGELFF

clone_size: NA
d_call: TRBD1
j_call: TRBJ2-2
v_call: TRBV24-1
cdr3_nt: TGTGCCACTACGACAGGGGGAACCGGGGAGCTGTTTTTT
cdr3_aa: CATTTGGTGELFF

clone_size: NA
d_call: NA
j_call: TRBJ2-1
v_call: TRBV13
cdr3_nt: TGTGCCAGCAGCTTAAAGGTTTGGCACGAGCAGTTCTTC
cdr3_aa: CASSLKVWHEQFF

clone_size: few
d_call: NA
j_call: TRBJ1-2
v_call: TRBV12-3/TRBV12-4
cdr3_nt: TGTGCCAGCAGGGTACAGGGTCGCGACTATGGCTACACCTTC
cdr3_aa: CASRVQGRDYGYTF